This passage covers 30 T cell receptor beta chains from one sample sequenced in a study of cytomegalovirus exposure and HLA in healthy donors. The method was immunoSEQ multiplex PCR; TCRdb's version includes in-frame clones alone and lacks a portion of them. In the table there are 70,000 or so clones, 94% of which are singletons. Source material: PBMCs. Receptor source: a man younger than 30 in good health and CMV-seropositive.

CDR3 coding DNA: TGTGCCAGTAGTACCTGGACTAGCAGCGGGGAGCTGTTTTTT. It encodes CASSTWTSSGELFF. The V and J genes are TRBV19 and TRBJ2-2; 8 nucleotides align to TRBD2. The CDR3 runs to 14 residues. V shed 4 bases, J shed 7 bases, and the junction held 5 bases outside the gene matches. The germline CDR1 and CDR2 sequences are LNHDA and SQIVND (reference sequence).

The CDR3: CASRLAGGGETQYF. The CDR3 nucleotides are TGTGCCAGCAGGCTAGCGGGAGGAGGGGAGACCCAGTACTTC. The V and J genes are TRBV5-8 and TRBJ2-5; 11 bases map to TRBD2. Germline trimming cut 5 bases from V and 5 bases from J; bases unmatched to any gene: 5. The CDR3 is made up of 14 amino acids. Germline CDR1 SGHTS, CDR2 YDEGEE.

This chain uses TRBV7-2 with TRBJ2-1, with D possibly TRBD1 on 6 matching bases. From germline, CDR1 is SGHTA and CDR2 FQGNSA. V lost 1 base and J 8 bases, leaving 15 bases between the germline ends. The CDR3 spans 15 residues. The CDR3 sequence: CASSLVGGWGDEQFF. In DNA, the CDR3 is TGTGCCAGCAGCTTAGTAGGGGGATGGGGAGATGAGCAGTTCTTC. Full variable domain (remainder filled in from reference TRBV7-2 and TRBJ2-1): GAGVSQSPSNKVTEKGKDVELRCDPISGHTALYWYRQSLGQGLEFLIYFQGNSAPDKSGLPSDRFSAERTGGSVSTLTIQRTQQEDSAVYLCASSLVGGWGDEQFFGPGTRLTVL.

The J gene is TRBJ1-2, the V gene TRBV5-1, with 9 positions matching TRBD1. The V and J ends lost 1 base and 4 bases, in that order; junction bases with no gene match: 8. Germline V CDR1 and CDR2: SGHRS, YFSETQ. The length of the CDR3 is 16 residues. The CDR3 sequence: CASSLQGQGRVYGYTF. For the CDR3, the DNA is TGCGCCAGCAGCTTGCAGGGACAGGGCCGTGTCTATGGCTACACCTTC.

The chain combines TRBV12-5 with TRBJ2-1; D gene unclear. Trimming left V 5 bases short and J 4 bases short, with 12 bases between. This CDR3 comprises 14 residues. CDR1 is LGHNT and CDR2 is FRNRAP in the germline V gene. Here the CDR3 reads CASGHFTTYNEQFF. The CDR3, as DNA: TGTGCTAGTGGTCACTTCACCACGTACAATGAGCAGTTCTTC.

This chain joins TRBV6-6 and TRBJ2-1; possible D gene TRBD2, 5 bases. The V end lost 3 bases, the J end lost 5 bases, and 14 bases lay between the germline ends. CDR3 length: 15 amino acids. CDR1 MNHNY and CDR2 SVGAGI come from the germline V gene (reference sequence). For the CDR3, the DNA is TGTGCCAGCAGTTATGGGCAAGCGGTCCACAATGAGCAGTTCTTC. This gives the protein CASSYGQAVHNEQFF.

This chain links TRBV6-5 with TRBJ2-5; tentative D call: TRBD2 (7 bases). V lost 6 bases to trimming and J lost 9 bases, with 17 bases between them. CDR1 MNHEY and CDR2 SVGAGI come from the germline V gene. This CDR3 is 13 amino acids long. DNA for the CDR3: TGTGCCAGCAGGGAGGGAGGGTCAGGGGCCCAGTACTTC. It encodes CASREGGSGAQYF.

The chain joins TRBV7-9 to TRBJ2-2, with D unresolved. CDR1 is SEHNR, CDR2 FQNEAQ, per germline (reference sequence). Trimming shortened V by 6 bases and J by 0 bases, and 5 bases separated the two germline ends. The CDR3 loop spans 13 amino acids. CDR3 in amino acids: CASRRTNTGELFF. DNA of the CDR3: TGTGCCAGCAGGCGTACGAACACCGGGGAGCTGTTTTTT.

This chain joins TRBV9 and TRBJ1-1, with D maybe TRBD1 (5 bases). V dropped 0 bases and J dropped 5 bases, with 17 bases sitting between them. This CDR3 has 16 residues. Germline V CDR1 and CDR2: SGDLS, YYNGEE. The CDR3: CASSVGLWGGDTEAFF. The CDR3 coding sequence is TGTGCCAGCAGCGTAGGGCTTTGGGGGGGTGATACTGAAGCTTTCTTT.

V and J are TRBV10-3 and TRBJ2-7; possible D gene TRBD1, 5 bases. The V gene lost 6 bases and the J gene lost 1 base, with 13 bases spanning the gap. This CDR3 has 14 residues. Germline V lookup: CDR1 ENHRY, CDR2 SYGVKD. CDR3 nucleotides: TGTGCCATCAGCCGAAGCAGGGAATCCTACGAGCAGTACTTC. Its protein is CAISRSRESYEQYF.

The rearrangement joins TRBV9 to TRBJ1-1; TRBD1 matches at 7 bases. The ends lost 3 bases at V and 5 bases at J; junction bases unmatched: 7. Germline assignment: CDR1 SGDLS and CDR2 YYNGEE. This CDR3 contains 14 residues. The CDR3 region is CASSGGGLGTEAFF. The CDR3 DNA follows: TGTGCCAGCAGCGGAGGGGGCCTTGGAACTGAAGCTTTCTTT.

This clone was detected once. The rearrangement uses TRBV28 and TRBJ2-3, with 11 bases identical to TRBD1. Germline CDR1 reads MDHEN; CDR2 reads SYDVKM. The CDR3 length is 16 residues. After removal of 6 bases from V and 3 bases from J, the junction contained 8 bases not matched to a gene. DNA of the CDR3: TGTGCCAGCAGCCTTACGGGACAGGGGGAGACAGATACGCAGTATTTT. Encoded protein: CASSLTGQGETDTQYF.

A few counts support this clone. J is TRBJ2-7 and V is TRBV10-1; the match to TRBD2 covers 7 bases. The CDR3 is 15 amino acids. Germline V CDR1 and CDR2: WNHNN, SYGVQD (reference sequence). V was clipped by 3 bases and J by 0 bases; unmatched bases: 5. CDR3: CASSERAGSSYEQYF. CDR3 DNA sequence: TGCGCCAGCAGTGAACGAGCGGGAAGCTCCTACGAGCAGTACTTC.

The V and J genes are TRBV6-1 and TRBJ2-5; D ambiguous. Trimming stripped 11 bases from V and 0 bases from J, with 13 bases between. Germline CDR1 reads MNHNS; CDR2 reads SASEGT. The CDR3 is 13 amino acids. Here the CDR3 reads CASRIGNQETQYF. In DNA form, the CDR3 reads TGTGCCTCGAGGATAGGAAACCAAGAGACCCAGTACTTC.

The V call is TRBV28, the J call TRBJ2-1, with 11 bases that match TRBD1. The V segment lost 5 bases and the J segment 7 bases; nucleotides outside the gene matches: 10. Germline lookup yields CDR1 MDHEN and CDR2 SYDVKM. The CDR3 totals 16 residues. The CDR3 bases are TGTGCCAGCAGTCCCCCCGGGACAGGGGGTAAGAATGAGCAGTTCTTC. It translates to CASSPPGTGGKNEQFF.

The chain joins TRBV15 to TRBJ1-1; TRBD1 is a possible D gene (6 bases). Trimming left V 4 bases short and J 4 bases short, with 19 bases between. This CDR3 spans 16 amino acids. The germline CDR1 and CDR2 sequences are LNHNV and YYDKDF (reference sequence). The CDR3 bases are TGTGCCACCAGCATGTCATCCAGGGGAATGGGCACTGAAGCTTTCTTT. Translated, it gives CATSMSSRGMGTEAFF. Complete variable domain (other parts from reference TRBV15 and TRBJ1-1): DAMVIQNPRYQVTQFGKPVTLSCSQTLNHNVMYWYQQKSSQAPKLLFHYYDKDFNNEADTPDNFQSRRPNTSFCFLDIRSPGLGDTAMYLCATSMSSRGMGTEAFFGQGTRLTVV.

This chain links TRBV5-6 with TRBJ2-5, with a possible D match to TRBD2 (6 bases). The CDR3 runs 13 residues. Trimming removed 4 bases at V and 2 bases at J, with 9 bases between. Germline-derived CDR1 and CDR2 are SGHDT and YYEEEE. The CDR3 DNA is TGTGCCAGCAGCCGACTAGTGCAAGAGACCCAGTACTTC. Protein: CASSRLVQETQYF.

The chain has TRBV28 and TRBJ2-2; 8 bases are a match to TRBD1. The CDR3 is made up of 17 amino acids. Germline-derived CDR1 and CDR2 are MDHEN and SYDVKM. V dropped 4 bases and J dropped 0; count of bases not matched to a gene: 7. The CDR3 nucleotides are TGTGCCAGCAGTTCTTTTTACAGGGGGTCGAACACCGGGGAGCTGTTTTTT. This sequence encodes CASSSFYRGSNTGELFF.

V and J are TRBV5-1 and TRBJ2-3; D is unresolved. The V gene's germline CDR1 is SGHRS and CDR2 YFSETQ. The CDR3 covers 12 residues. Trimming stripped 7 bases from V and 4 bases from J, with 10 bases between. CDR3 nucleotide sequence: TGCGCCAGCTCGATGAGCTCAGATACGCAGTATTTT. This encodes CASSMSSDTQYF. Together with reference TRBV5-1 and TRBJ2-3, the CDR3 gives the full variable domain: KAGVTQTPRYLIKTRGQQVTLSCSPISGHRSVSWYQQTPGQGLQFLFEYFSETQRNKGNFPGRFSGRQFSNSRSEMNVSTLELGDSALYLCASSMSSDTQYFGPGTRLTVL.

The chain uses TRBV4-2 and TRBJ2-2; tentative D call: TRBD2 (6 bases). From germline, CDR1 is LGHNA and CDR2 YNFKEQ. Trimming removed 5 bases at V and 7 bases at J, with 14 bases between. This CDR3 region has 14 residues. The CDR3 loop reads CASSLVLADGELFF. The CDR3 DNA is TGTGCCAGCAGCTTGGTTTTAGCGGACGGGGAGCTGTTTTTT.

The chain employs TRBV19 and TRBJ2-3; the match to TRBD2 covers 7 bases. V dropped 4 bases and J dropped 4; count of bases not matched to a gene: 11. Germline V gene lookup returns CDR1 LNHDA and CDR2 SQIVND (reference sequence). This CDR3 comprises 16 residues. CDR3 in DNA: TGTGCCAGTAGTAGCGGGAGAAGAAAGGGTGCAGATACGCAGTATTTT. Translating gives CASSSGRRKGADTQYF.

This sequence joins TRBV10-3 and TRBJ2-7, with 15 bases fitting TRBD2. Unmatched junction bases numbered 2, after V lost 4 bases and J lost 4 bases. Germline V lookup: CDR1 ENHRY, CDR2 SYGVKD. This CDR3 comprises 15 residues. In DNA form, the CDR3 reads TGTGCCATCAGTGCGGGGACTAGCGGGAGGTACGAGCAGTACTTC. Its protein is CAISAGTSGRYEQYF.

This sequence joins TRBV11-2 and TRBJ2-5, with 9 nucleotides matching TRBD1. Germline assignment: CDR1 SGHAT and CDR2 FQNNGV. V was clipped by 3 bases and J by 1 base; unmatched bases: 6. The CDR3 loop spans 16 amino acids. CDR3 coding DNA: TGTGCCAGCAGCTTTGTAGGACAGGGGTTCCAAGAGACCCAGTACTTC. It specifies CASSFVGQGFQETQYF.

This chain connects TRBV6-1 to TRBJ2-5, with TRBD1 as a possible D gene (6 bases). The V end was cut by 4 bases, the J end by 4 bases, with 22 bases between. Germline V gives CDR1 MNHNS, CDR2 SASEGT. This CDR3 has 17 residues. CDR3 in DNA: TGTGCCAGCAGTGGAGACAGGTTGGGTAATATCCGAGAGACCCAGTACTTC. Translated, it gives CASSGDRLGNIRETQYF.

The V gene is TRBV5-1, the J gene TRBJ1-2, with 9 bases aligning to TRBD1. Trimming cost V 4 bases and J 5 bases; bases outside gene matches: 3. The CDR3 covers 13 residues. Germline V gene sequence: CDR1 SGHRS, CDR2 YFSETQ. The CDR3 DNA sequence: TGCGCCAGCAGCGCGGGGACAGGGTATGGCTACACCTTC. Its translation: CASSAGTGYGYTF.

This chain connects TRBV6-1 to TRBJ1-5, with D hard to call. Trimming left V 2 bases short and J 5 bases short, with 7 bases between. The CDR3 totals 13 residues. The germline V gene has CDR1 MNHNS and CDR2 SASEGT. This CDR3 is CASSEMRDQPQHF. The CDR3 DNA sequence: TGTGCCAGCAGTGAAATGAGGGATCAGCCCCAGCATTTT.

CDR3 coding DNA: TGTGCCAGCAGCTTATGGGACAGGGGCGTCAATGAGCAGTTCTTC. Protein product: CASSLWDRGVNEQFF. V gene TRBV13 combines with J gene TRBJ2-1; 10 bases map to TRBD1. The CDR3 runs to 15 residues. Germline V gene lookup returns CDR1 PRHDT and CDR2 FYEKMQ (reference sequence). J lost 6 bases, V lost 2 bases, and 4 bases had no gene match.

The chain employs TRBV7-9 and TRBJ2-3; 9 nucleotides agree with TRBD2. With V trimmed by 7 bases and J by 0 bases, 11 bases remained unmatched. CDR1 is SEHNR and CDR2 is FQNEAQ in the germline V gene (reference sequence). CDR3 length equals 17 residues. The CDR3 loop is CASNHWGTSGSTDTQYF. CDR3 nucleotide sequence: TGTGCCAGCAACCATTGGGGAACTAGCGGGAGCACAGATACGCAGTATTTT.

The rearrangement uses TRBV9 and TRBJ2-3, with 11 bases fitting TRBD2. V trimming: 0 bases; J trimming: 0 bases; junction bases outside the gene matches: 0. This CDR3 is 16 amino acids long. Germline CDR1 and CDR2: SGDLS and YYNGEE. The CDR3 coding sequence is TGTGCCAGCAGCGTAGGGACTAGCGGGAGCACAGATACGCAGTATTTT. Protein sequence: CASSVGTSGSTDTQYF.

In regard to this clone: The germline gene is not matched at one end of the junction; a read error may be the cause. J is TRBJ2-5 and V is TRBV6-1; 11 positions agree with TRBD1. CDR1 MNHNS and CDR2 SASEGT come from the germline V gene. The CDR3 is made up of 15 amino acids. CDR3 coding DNA: TGTGCCAGCAGTAAAGCGGGACAGGGGGAAGAGACCCAGTACTTC. The encoded protein is CASSKAGQGEETQYF.